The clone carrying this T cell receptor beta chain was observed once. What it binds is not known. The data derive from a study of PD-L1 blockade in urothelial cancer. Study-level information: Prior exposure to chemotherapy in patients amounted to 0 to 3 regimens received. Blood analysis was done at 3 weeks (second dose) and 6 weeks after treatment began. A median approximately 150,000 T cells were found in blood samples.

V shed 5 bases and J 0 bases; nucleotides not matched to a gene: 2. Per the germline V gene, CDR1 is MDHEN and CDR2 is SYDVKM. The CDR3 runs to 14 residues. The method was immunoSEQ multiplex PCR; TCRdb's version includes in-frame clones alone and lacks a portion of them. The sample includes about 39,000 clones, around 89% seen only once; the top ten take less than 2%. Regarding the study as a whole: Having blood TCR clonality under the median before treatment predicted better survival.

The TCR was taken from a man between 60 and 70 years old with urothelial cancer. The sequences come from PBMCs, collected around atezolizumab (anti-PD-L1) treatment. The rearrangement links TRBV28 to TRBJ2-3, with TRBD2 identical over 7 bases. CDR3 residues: CASSVTSSTDTQYF. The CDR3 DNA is TGTGCCAGCAGTGTGACTAGCAGCACAGATACGCAGTATTTT. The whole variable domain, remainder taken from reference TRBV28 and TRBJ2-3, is DVKVTQSSRYLVKRTGEKVFLECVQDMDHENMFWYRQDPGLGLRLIYFSYDVKMKEKGDIPEGYSVSREKKERFSLILESASTNQTSMYLCASSVTSSTDTQYFGPGTRLTVL.